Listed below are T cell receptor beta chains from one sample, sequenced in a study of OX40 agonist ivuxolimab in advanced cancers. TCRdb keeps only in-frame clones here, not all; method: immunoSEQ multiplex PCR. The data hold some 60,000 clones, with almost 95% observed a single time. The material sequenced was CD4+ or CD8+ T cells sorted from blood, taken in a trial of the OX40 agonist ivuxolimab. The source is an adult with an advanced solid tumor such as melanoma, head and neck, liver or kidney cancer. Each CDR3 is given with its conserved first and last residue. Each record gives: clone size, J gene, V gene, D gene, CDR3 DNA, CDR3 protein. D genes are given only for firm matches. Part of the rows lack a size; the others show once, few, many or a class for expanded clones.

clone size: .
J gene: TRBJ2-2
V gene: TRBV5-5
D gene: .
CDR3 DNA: TGTGCCAGCTCCACGTGGGCGAACACCGGGGAGCTGTTTTTT
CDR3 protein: CASSTWANTGELFF

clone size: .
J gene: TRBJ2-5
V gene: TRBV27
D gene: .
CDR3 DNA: TGTGCCAGCAGTTCTCGGACACAGCAAGAGACCCAGTACTTC
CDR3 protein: CASSSRTQQETQYF

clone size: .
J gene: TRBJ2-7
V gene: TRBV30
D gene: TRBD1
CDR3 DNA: TGTGCCTGGAGATTAGGGACAGGGAGCTTTTCCTACGAGCAGTACTTC
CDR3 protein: CAWRLGTGSFSYEQYF

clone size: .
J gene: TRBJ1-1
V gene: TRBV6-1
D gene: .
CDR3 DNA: TGTGCCAGCAGGCCCCCCGATTACACTGAAGCTTTCTTT
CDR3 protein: CASRPPDYTEAFF

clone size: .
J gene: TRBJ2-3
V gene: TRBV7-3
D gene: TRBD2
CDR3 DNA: TGTGCCAGCAGCCATAGGAGACTAGCGGGGATCACAGATACGCAGTATTTT
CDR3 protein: CASSHRRLAGITDTQYF

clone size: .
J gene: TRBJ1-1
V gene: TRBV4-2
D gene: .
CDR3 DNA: TGTGCCAGCAGCTTAAGTATCAGGGCCTATGAAGCTTTCTTT
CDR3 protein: CASSLSIRAYEAFF

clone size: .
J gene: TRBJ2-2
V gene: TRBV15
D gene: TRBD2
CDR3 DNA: TGTGCCACCAGCTTTATAGCGGGGTCCACCGGGGAGCTGTTTTTT
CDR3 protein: CATSFIAGSTGELFF

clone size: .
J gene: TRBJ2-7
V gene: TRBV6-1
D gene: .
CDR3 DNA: TGTGCCAGCAGTTTAGGTGGGGGGACGGGGGACGAGCAGTACTTC
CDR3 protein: CASSLGGGTGDEQYF

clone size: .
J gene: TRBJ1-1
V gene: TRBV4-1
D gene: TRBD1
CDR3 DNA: TGCGCCAGCAGCCAAGCTACCGGGACAGGGGGCTATAGTTACACTGAAGCTTTCTTT
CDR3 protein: CASSQATGTGGYSYTEAFF

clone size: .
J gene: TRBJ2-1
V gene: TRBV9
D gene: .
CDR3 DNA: TGTGCCAGCAGCGTAGAGGGGCGGGTCTACAATGAGCAGTTCTTC
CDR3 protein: CASSVEGRVYNEQFF

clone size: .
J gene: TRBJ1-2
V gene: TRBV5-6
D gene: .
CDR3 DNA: TGTGCCAGCAGTTCCCCAGATACACAGGGCTACTATGGCTACACCTTC
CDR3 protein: CASSSPDTQGYYGYTF

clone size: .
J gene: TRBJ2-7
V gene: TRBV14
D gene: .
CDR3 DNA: TGTGCCAGCAGCCAAGAAACACCAACCTACGAGCAGTACTTC
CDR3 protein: CASSQETPTYEQYF

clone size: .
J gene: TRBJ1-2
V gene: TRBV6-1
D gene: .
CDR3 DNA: TGTGCCAGCAGGGAACGACAGATTCCTAACTATGGCTACACCTTC
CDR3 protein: CASRERQIPNYGYTF

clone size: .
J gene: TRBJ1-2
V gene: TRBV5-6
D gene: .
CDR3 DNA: TGTGCCAGCAGCTTGGGCCGGGGGCCGGGGGGCTACACCTTC
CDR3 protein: CASSLGRGPGGYTF

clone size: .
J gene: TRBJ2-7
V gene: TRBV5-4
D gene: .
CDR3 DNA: TGTGCCAGCAGCTTTGGCGGGTACGAGCAGTACTTC
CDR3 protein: CASSFGGYEQYF

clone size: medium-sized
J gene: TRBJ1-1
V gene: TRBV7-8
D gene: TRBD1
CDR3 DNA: TGTGCCAGCAGCCCCGACAGGGGCAACACTGAAGCTTTCTTT
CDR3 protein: CASSPDRGNTEAFF

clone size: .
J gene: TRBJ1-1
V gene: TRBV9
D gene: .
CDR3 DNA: TGTGCCAGCAGCGTAAAACGGGACAAAGTAGGAACCACTGAAGCTTTCTTT
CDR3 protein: CASSVKRDKVGTTEAFF

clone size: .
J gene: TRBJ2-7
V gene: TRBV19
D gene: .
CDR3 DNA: TGTGCCACTGGTTCCTACGAGCAGTACTTC
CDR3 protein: CATGSYEQYF

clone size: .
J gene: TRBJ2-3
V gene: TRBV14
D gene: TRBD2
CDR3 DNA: TGTGCCAGCAGCCAAGAAGGGAGGGCCAGGGTAGATACGCAGTATTTT
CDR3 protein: CASSQEGRARVDTQYF

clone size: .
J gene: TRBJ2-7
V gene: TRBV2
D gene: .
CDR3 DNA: TGTGCCAGCTGCCAGACACAACTCTACGAGCAGTACTTC
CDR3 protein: CASCQTQLYEQYF

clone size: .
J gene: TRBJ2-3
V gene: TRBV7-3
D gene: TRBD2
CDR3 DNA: TGTGCCAGCAGCTTCAAAGCGGGACTAGCGGGGGCAGATACGCAGTATTTT
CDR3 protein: CASSFKAGLAGADTQYF

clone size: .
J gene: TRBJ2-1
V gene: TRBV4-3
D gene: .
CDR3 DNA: TGCGCCAGCAGCCAGGGGGAATTGTTGAGGGAGCAGTTCTTC
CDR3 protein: CASSQGELLREQFF

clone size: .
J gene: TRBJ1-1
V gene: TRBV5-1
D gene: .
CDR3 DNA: TGCGCCAGCAGCTATGACAGAAACACTGAAGCTTTCTTT
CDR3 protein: CASSYDRNTEAFF

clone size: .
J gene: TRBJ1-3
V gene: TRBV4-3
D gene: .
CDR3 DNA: TGCGCCAGCAGCCAAGATTTCCGTAGCTCTGGAAACACCATATATTTT
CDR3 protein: CASSQDFRSSGNTIYF

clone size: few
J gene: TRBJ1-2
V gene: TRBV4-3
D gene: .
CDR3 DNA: TGCGCCAGCAGCCAAGATACAGGGTGGGAGGATGGCTACACCTTC
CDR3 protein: CASSQDTGWEDGYTF

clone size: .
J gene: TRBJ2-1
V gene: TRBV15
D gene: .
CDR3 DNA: TGTGCCACCAGCAGAGATCGAATGTGGGACAATGAGCAGTTCTTC
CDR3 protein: CATSRDRMWDNEQFF

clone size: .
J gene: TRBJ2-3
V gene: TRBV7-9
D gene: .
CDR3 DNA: TGTGCCAGCAGCTTAGCGCTACAGGGTACGCAGTATTTT
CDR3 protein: CASSLALQGTQYF

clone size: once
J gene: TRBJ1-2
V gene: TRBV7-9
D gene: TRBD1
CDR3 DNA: TGTGCCAGCAGCCAGCCCCCCCAGGGGGCGTACTATGGCTACACCTTC
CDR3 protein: CASSQPPQGAYYGYTF

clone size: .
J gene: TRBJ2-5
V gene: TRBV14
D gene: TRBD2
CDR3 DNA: TGTGCCAGCAGCCCTCACAAGAGGCGCGGGGGCCAAGAGACCCAGTACTTC
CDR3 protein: CASSPHKRRGGQETQYF

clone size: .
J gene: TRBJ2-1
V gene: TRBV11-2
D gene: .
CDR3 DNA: TGTGCCAGCAGCTTAGGAGTAGGACGGGAGCCTATCTTC
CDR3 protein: CASSLGVGREPIF

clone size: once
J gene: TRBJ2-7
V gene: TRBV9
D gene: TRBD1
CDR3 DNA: TGTGCCAGCAGCGTAACAGGGGACTCCTACGAGCAGTACTTC
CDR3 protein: CASSVTGDSYEQYF

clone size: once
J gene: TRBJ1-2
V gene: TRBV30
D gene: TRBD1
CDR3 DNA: TGTGCCTGGAGTGTAGCAGGGGGAGTCTATGGCTACACCTTC
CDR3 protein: CAWSVAGGVYGYTF

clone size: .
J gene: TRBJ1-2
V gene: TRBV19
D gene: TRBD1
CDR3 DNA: TGTGCCAGTAGGGCGACAGGGCACTATGGCTACACCTTC
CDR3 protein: CASRATGHYGYTF

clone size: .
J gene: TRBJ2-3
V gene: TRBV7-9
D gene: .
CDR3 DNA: TGTGCCAGCAGCTTAGTGACGGCAGCAGATACGCAGTATTTT
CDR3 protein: CASSLVTAADTQYF

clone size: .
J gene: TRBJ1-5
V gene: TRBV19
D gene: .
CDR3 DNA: TGTGCCAGTAGTATTTTGGGGGCCGATACGTCTCAGCCCCAGCATTTT
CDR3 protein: CASSILGADTSQPQHF

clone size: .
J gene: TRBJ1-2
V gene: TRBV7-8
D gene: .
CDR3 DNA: TGTGCCAGCAGCTTAGACCCCTATGGCTACACCTTC
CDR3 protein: CASSLDPYGYTF

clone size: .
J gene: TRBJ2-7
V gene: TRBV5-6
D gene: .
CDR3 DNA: TGTGCCAGCAGCTTGGCCGCGTATGAGCAGTACTTC
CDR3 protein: CASSLAAYEQYF

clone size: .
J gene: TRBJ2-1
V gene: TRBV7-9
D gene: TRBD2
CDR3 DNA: TGTGCCAGCAGCCCTAGGAGGCGGGAGACGTACAATGAGCAGTTCTTC
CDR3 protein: CASSPRRRETYNEQFF

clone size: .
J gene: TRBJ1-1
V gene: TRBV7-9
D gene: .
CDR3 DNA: TGTGCCAGCAGCACCGCAAGTTGGCGCAGGGGTAAAAGCGTGGCTTTCTTT
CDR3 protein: CASSTASWRRGKSVAFF

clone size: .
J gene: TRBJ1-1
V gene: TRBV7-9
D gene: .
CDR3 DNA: TGTGCCAGCAGCTTAGTGAGGGTGAACACTGAAGCTTTCTTT
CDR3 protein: CASSLVRVNTEAFF

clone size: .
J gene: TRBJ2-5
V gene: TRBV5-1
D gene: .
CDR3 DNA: TGCGCCAGCAGCGCCTGGACAGAGGAGGTGGAGGAGACCCAGTACTTC
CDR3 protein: CASSAWTEEVEETQYF

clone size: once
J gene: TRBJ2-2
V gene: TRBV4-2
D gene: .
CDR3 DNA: TGTGCCAGCAGCGTAAGAATTACTCAGGCTGGGGAGCTGTTTTTT
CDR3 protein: CASSVRITQAGELFF

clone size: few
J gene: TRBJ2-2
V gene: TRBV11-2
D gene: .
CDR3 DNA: TGTGCCAGCAGCTTAAGGAACACCGGGGAGCTGTTTTTT
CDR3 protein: CASSLRNTGELFF

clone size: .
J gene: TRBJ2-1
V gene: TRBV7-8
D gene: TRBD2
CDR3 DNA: TGTGCCAGCAGCTCAGTCCCAGCGGGAGTGGATGAGCAGTTCTTC
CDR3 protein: CASSSVPAGVDEQFF

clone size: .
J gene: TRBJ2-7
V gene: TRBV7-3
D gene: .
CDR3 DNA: TGTGCCAGCAGCTTAAATCCCACCGGGATGGGCATTACCTACGAGCAGTACTTC
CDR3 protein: CASSLNPTGMGITYEQYF

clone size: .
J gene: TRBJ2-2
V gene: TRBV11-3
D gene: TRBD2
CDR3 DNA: TGTGCCAGCAGCGAAAGCGGGATGGGGACCGGGGAGCTGTTTTTT
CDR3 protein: CASSESGMGTGELFF

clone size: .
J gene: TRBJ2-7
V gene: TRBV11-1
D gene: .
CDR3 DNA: TGTGCCAGCAGCCTCGGATCCTACGAGCAGTACTTC
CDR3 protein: CASSLGSYEQYF

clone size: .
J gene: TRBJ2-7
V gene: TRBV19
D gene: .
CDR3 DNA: TGTGCCAGTAGTATCATGACGGGACGCGAGCAGTACTTC
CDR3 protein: CASSIMTGREQYF

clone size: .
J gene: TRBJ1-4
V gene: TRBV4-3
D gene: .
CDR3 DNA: TGCGCCAGCAGCCAAGGGAGCGACATTGGTAATGAAAAACTGTTTTTT
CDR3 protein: CASSQGSDIGNEKLFF

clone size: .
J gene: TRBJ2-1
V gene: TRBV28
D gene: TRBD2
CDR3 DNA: TGTGCCAGCAGTTTGAGCCTTCTAGCGGGAGTGGCGAATGAGCAGTTCTTC
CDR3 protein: CASSLSLLAGVANEQFF

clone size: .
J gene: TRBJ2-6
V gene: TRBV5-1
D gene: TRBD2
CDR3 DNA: TGCGCCAGCAGCGAGGGACTAGCGGGGGGCTCTTGGGCCAACGTCCTGACTTTC
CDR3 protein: CASSEGLAGGSWANVLTF

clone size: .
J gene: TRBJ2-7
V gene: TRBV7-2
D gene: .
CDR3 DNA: TGTGCCAGCAGCTCCCGACTGAACGAGCAGTACTTC
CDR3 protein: CASSSRLNEQYF

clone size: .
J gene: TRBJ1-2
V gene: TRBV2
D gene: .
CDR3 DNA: TGTGCCAGCAGTGAAGGCCCAGGGCCAAGGGGCTACACCTTC
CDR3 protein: CASSEGPGPRGYTF

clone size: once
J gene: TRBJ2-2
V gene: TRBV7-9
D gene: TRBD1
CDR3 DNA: TGTGCCAGCAGCTACGGACAGGGTACCAACACCGGGGAGCTGTTTTTT
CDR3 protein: CASSYGQGTNTGELFF

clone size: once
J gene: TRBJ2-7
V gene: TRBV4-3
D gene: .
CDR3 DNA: TGCGCCAGCAGCCAAGAGGACACCTACGAGCAGTACTTC
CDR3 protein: CASSQEDTYEQYF

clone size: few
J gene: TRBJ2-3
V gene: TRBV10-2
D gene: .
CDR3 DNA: TGCGCCAGCAGCGGACTGAGCACAGATACGCAGTATTTT
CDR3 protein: CASSGLSTDTQYF

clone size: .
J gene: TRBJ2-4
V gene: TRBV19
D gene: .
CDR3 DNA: TGTGCCAGTAGTGGAAGGGACGCGACGGGGGCCAAAAACATTCAGTACTTC
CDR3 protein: CASSGRDATGAKNIQYF